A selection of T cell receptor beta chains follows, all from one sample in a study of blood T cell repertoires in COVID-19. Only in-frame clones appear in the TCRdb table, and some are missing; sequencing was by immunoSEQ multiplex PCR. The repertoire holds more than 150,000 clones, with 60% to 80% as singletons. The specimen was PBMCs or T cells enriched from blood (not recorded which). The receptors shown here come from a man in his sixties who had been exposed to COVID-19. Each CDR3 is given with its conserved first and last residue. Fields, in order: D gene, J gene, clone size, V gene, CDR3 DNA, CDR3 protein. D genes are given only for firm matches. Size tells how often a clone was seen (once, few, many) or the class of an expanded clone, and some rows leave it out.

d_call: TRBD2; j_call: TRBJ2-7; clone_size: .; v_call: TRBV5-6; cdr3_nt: TGTGCCAGCAGCTTGGGACTAGCGGGAGTTGTCGAGCAGTACTTC; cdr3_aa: CASSLGLAGVVEQYF
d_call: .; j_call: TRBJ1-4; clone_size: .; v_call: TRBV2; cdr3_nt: TGTGCCAGCAATCCACAGGGAGGGAATGAAAAACTGTTTTTT; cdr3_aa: CASNPQGGNEKLFF
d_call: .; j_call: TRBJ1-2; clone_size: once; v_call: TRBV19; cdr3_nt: TGTGCCAGTAGTATAGGAGGCGGTAACTATGGCTACACCTTC; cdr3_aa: CASSIGGGNYGYTF
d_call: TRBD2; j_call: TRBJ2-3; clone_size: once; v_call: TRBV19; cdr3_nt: TGTGCCAGTAGTTTCCGACTAGCAGCCACTAGCACAGATACGCAGTATTTT; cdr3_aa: CASSFRLAATSTDTQYF
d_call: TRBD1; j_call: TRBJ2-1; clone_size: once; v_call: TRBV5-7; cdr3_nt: TGTGCCAGCAGCTTGGCCAAGGGGACAGATAACGACAATGAGCAGTTCTTC; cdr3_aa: CASSLAKGTDNDNEQFF
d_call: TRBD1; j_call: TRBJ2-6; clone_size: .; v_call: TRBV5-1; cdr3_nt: TGCGCCAGCAGCTTGGCCGTTACAGGGGGCGGGTCTGGGGCCAACGTCCTGACTTTC; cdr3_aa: CASSLAVTGGGSGANVLTF
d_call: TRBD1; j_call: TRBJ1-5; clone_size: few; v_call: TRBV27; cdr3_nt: TGTGCCAGCAGCGAGAACAGGGGGTATCAGCCCCAGCATTTT; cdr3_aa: CASSENRGYQPQHF
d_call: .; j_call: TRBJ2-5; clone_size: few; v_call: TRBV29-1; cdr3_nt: TGCAGCGTTGAGACCACTACCCTTAGGGAGACCCAGTACTTC; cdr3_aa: CSVETTTLRETQYF
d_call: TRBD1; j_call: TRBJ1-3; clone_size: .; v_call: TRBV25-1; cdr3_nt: TGTGCCAGCAGTGAATTAGAGGGGGCGAACTCTGGAAACACCATATATTTT; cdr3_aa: CASSELEGANSGNTIYF
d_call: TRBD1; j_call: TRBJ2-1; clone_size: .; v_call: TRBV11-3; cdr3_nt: TGTGCCAGCAGATTACCGGGACAGGGGGTTCATGAGCAGTTCTTC; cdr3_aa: CASRLPGQGVHEQFF
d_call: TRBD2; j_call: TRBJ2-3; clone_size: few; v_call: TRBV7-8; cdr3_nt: TGTGCCAGCAGCTTCCCGGGACTAGGGTCGACAGATACGCAGTATTTT; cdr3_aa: CASSFPGLGSTDTQYF
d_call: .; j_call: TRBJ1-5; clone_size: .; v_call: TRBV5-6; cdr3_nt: TGTGCCAGCAGCTTGAGGAGGTGGGCGTATCAGCCCCAGCATTTT; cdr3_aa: CASSLRRWAYQPQHF
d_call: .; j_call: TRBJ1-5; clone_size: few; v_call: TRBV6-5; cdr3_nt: TGTGCCAGCTTCTCAGGGGCCAATCAGCCCCAGCATTTT; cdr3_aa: CASFSGANQPQHF
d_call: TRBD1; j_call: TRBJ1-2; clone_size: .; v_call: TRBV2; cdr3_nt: TGTGCCAGTCCCGACAGGGCCTATGGCTACACCTTC; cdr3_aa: CASPDRAYGYTF
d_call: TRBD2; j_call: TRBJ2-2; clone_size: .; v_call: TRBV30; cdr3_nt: TGTGCCTGGAGTGTACGGCTAGCGGGAGGGCCGCGTGCCGGGGAGCTGTTTTTT; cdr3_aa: CAWSVRLAGGPRAGELFF
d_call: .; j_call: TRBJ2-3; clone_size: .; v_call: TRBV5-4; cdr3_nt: TGTGCCAGCACCCGGGCGGGATGGAGCACAGATACGCAGTATTTT; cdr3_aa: CASTRAGWSTDTQYF
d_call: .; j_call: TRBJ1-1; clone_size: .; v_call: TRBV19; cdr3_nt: TGTGCCAGTAGTTACACCCCCGGACAGAGGAACACTGAAGCTTTCTTT; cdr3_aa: CASSYTPGQRNTEAFF
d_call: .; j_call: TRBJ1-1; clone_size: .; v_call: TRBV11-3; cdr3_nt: TGTGCCAGCAGCTTAGTAAACAGCCGGAACACTGAAGCTTTCTTT; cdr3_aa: CASSLVNSRNTEAFF
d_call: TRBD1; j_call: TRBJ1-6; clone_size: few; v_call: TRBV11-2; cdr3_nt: TGTGCCAGCAGCTGGGACAGGGGCTCAGCTTCACCCCTCCACTTT; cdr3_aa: CASSWDRGSASPLHF
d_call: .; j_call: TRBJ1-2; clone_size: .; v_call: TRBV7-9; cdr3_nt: TGTGCCAGCAGCGGCCCTCAGGGGAACTATGGCTACACCTTC; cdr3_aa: CASSGPQGNYGYTF
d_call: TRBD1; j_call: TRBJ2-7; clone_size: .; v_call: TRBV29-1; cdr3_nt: TGCAGCGTTGATCGGCTAGGACAGGGGGGCTACGAGCAGTACTTC; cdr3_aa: CSVDRLGQGGYEQYF
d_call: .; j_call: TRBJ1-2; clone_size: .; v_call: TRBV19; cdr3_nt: TGTGCCAGCAGGGCCGAGGGGGACGGCTACACCTTC; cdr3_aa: CASRAEGDGYTF
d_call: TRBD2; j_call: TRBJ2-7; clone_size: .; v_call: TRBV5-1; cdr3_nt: TGCGCCAGCAGCTGGAAACCGGGACTAGCGGACCTCTACGAGCAGTACTTC; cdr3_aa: CASSWKPGLADLYEQYF